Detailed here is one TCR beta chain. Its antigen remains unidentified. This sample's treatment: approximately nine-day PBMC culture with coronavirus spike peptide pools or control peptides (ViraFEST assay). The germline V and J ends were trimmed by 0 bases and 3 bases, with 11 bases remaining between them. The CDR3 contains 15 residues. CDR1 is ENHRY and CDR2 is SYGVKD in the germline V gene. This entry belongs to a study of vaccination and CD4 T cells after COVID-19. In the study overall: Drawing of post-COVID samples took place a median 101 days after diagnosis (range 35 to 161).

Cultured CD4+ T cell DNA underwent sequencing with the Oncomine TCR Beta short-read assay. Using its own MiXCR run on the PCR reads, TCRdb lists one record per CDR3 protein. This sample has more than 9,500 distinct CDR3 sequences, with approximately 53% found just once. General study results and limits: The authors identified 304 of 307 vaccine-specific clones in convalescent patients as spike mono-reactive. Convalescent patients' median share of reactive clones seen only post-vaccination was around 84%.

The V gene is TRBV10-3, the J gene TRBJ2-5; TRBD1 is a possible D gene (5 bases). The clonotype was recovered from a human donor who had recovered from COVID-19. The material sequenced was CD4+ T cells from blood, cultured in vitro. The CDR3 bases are TGTGCCATCAGTGAGTCGGCTAGGGGTAAAGAGACCCAGTACTTC. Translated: CAISESARGKETQYF.